A single sample gave rise to the 32 T cell receptor beta chains below, sequenced in a study of CD8+CD57+ T cells in acquired aplastic anemia. CD8+CD57+ cell expansion, shown by flow cytometry, had occurred in the patients selected for sequencing. TCR beta VDJ combinations and CDR3 sequences were profiled from genomic DNA. TCRdb itself ran the reads through MiXCR, one entry per CDR3 protein. The table includes around 120,000 distinct CDR3 sequences, nearly 40% detected once. Sequenced material: sorted CD4+, CD8+, or CD8+CD57+ T cells (not recorded which) from PBMCs. Every receptor here comes from a human donor with aplastic anemia.

This clonotype was recorded at least ten times. V and J are TRBV19 and TRBJ1-6; D possibly corresponds to TRBD1 (5 bases). V was cut by 3 bases and J by 2 bases, with 11 bases left in between. Per the germline V gene, CDR1 is LNHDA and CDR2 is SQIVND (reference sequence). CDR3 size: 16 residues. CDR3 sequence: CASSIPDSTYNSPLHF. For the CDR3, the DNA is TGTGCCAGTAGTATCCCCGACAGCACCTATAATTCACCCCTCCACTTT.

This clonotype was found many times. The chain employs TRBV4-1 and TRBJ2-1; a possible D gene is TRBD1 (6 bases). CDR3 length: 16 residues. Trimming removed 0 bases from V and 6 bases from J, with 15 bases in between. Germline loops: CDR1 MGHRA, CDR2 YSYEKL. The CDR3 loop reads CASSQDHLDSRNEQFF. CDR3 nucleotide sequence: TGCGCCAGCAGCCAAGATCATCTGGACAGTCGCAATGAGCAGTTCTTC.

The sample holds a few counts of this clonotype. The chain employs TRBV5-1 and TRBJ2-4, with 9 bases matching TRBD1. The CDR3 totals 16 residues. Unmatched junction bases numbered 11, after V lost 2 bases and J lost 8 bases. Germline CDR1 reads SGHRS; CDR2 reads YFSETQ. The CDR3 spells CASSFRQGGTKDIQYF. The CDR3 bases are TGCGCCAGCAGCTTTAGACAGGGGGGGACAAAAGACATTCAGTACTTC. The whole variable domain, remainder taken from reference TRBV5-1 and TRBJ2-4, is KAGVTQTPRYLIKTRGQQVTLSCSPISGHRSVSWYQQTPGQGLQFLFEYFSETQRNKGNFPGRFSGRQFSNSRSEMNVSTLELGDSALYLCASSFRQGGTKDIQYFGAGTRLSVL.

This clonotype was seen ten or more times. The V gene is TRBV4-1, the J gene TRBJ1-2; D might be TRBD1 (6 bases). The V end lost 0 bases, the J end lost 6 bases, and 11 bases lay between the germline ends. CDR1 and CDR2 (germline): MGHRA, YSYEKL. The CDR3 totals 14 residues. In DNA, the CDR3 is TGCGCCAGCAGCCAAGACAGGGGCTCGGATGGCTACACCTTC. It is translated as CASSQDRGSDGYTF.

This clonotype was counted at least ten times. The chain uses TRBV20-1 and TRBJ2-7, with TRBD1 matching over 11 bases. In germline, CDR1 is DFQATT, CDR2 SNEGSKA (reference sequence). The CDR3 consists of 14 residues. V was clipped by 6 bases and J by 4 bases; unmatched bases: 8. CDR3 loop: CSATDRGLGYEQYF. The CDR3 nucleotides are TGCAGTGCCACGGACAGGGGGCTTGGGTACGAGCAGTACTTC.

This clonotype was counted at least ten times. At one boundary the junction diverges from the germline segment, which might be a read error. The chain combines TRBV7-9 with TRBJ1-2; the D is unclear. Germline values: CDR1 SEHNR, CDR2 FQNEAQ (reference sequence). The CDR3 runs to 12 residues. As DNA, the CDR3 is TGTGCCAGCAGTTTAGGCTTCCAGGGCTACACCTTC. Its translation: CASSLGFQGYTF.

This chain links TRBV20-1 with TRBJ2-3, with 7 bases identical to TRBD2. Germline trimming cut 1 base from V and 6 bases from J; bases unmatched to any gene: 7. Germline V gene sequence: CDR1 DFQATT, CDR2 SNEGSKA (reference sequence). This CDR3 region has 14 residues. CDR3 nucleotide sequence: TGCAGTGCTAGAGGCACGGGGGGAAGGGATACGCAGTATTTT. Its translation: CSARGTGGRDTQYF.

The J gene is TRBJ1-2, the V gene TRBV29-1; the match to TRBD1 covers 8 bases. V gave up 3 bases and J gave up 8 bases; unmatched junction bases: 11. Per germline, CDR1 SQVTM and CDR2 ANQGSEA. The CDR3 length is 14 residues. In DNA form, the CDR3 reads TGCAGCGTTGATCAGGGGCAGGGGGCGCGGGGCTACACCTTC. It codes for CSVDQGQGARGYTF.

In this sample, this clonotype turned up many times. The chain couples TRBV19 to TRBJ1-5; D is perhaps TRBD1 (5 bases). The CDR3 extends over 13 amino acids. CDR1 LNHDA and CDR2 SQIVND come from the germline V gene (reference sequence). V dropped 10 bases and J dropped 2 bases, with 12 bases sitting between them. The CDR3 DNA reads as TGTGCCATTAATCAGGGTCGCAATCAGCCCCAGCATTTT. Translated: CAINQGRNQPQHF.

The V and J genes are TRBV29-1 and TRBJ2-1, with 12 positions matching TRBD2. The V gene end was trimmed by 5 bases and the J gene end by 4 bases; junction bases not matched to a gene: 6. Germline V gene data show CDR1 as SQVTM and CDR2 as ANQGSEA. This CDR3 comprises 15 residues. The CDR3 DNA follows: TGCAGCGTTTCACGACTAGCGGGGGAGTACAATGAGCAGTTCTTC. This encodes CSVSRLAGEYNEQFF.

This clonotype was observed many times. CDR3: CASSPGSPYEQYF. The CDR3 DNA reads as TGTGCCAGCAGCCCAGGCAGTCCCTACGAGCAGTACTTC. The chain employs TRBV2 and TRBJ2-7; D is undetermined. Germline-derived CDR1 and CDR2 are SNHLY and FYNNEI. The CDR3 spans 13 residues. V lost 6 bases and J 2 bases, leaving 11 bases between the germline ends.

This chain's CDR3 is CASSVSIYGYTF. The DNA of the CDR3 is TGTGCCAGCAGCGTCAGCATCTATGGCTACACCTTC. The J gene is TRBJ1-2, the V gene TRBV9; D unresolved. The V gene lost 2 bases and the J gene lost 4 bases, with 6 bases spanning the gap. Germline V gene lookup returns CDR1 SGDLS and CDR2 YYNGEE. This CDR3 contains 12 residues.

The chain combines TRBV29-1 with TRBJ1-2; TRBD1 aligns across 9 bases. After removal of 6 bases from V and 2 bases from J, the junction contained 7 bases not matched to a gene. The CDR3 spans 14 residues. In germline, CDR1 is SQVTM, CDR2 ANQGSEA. Here the CDR3 reads CSVGGQGRNYGYTF. The CDR3 DNA reads TGCAGCGTCGGAGGACAGGGGAGAAACTATGGCTACACCTTC.

This clonotype has ten or more counts. This chain joins TRBV4-2 and TRBJ1-5; D perhaps matches TRBD1 (6 bases). The V and J ends lost 0 bases and 4 bases respectively, with 7 bases between them. Germline values: CDR1 LGHNA, CDR2 YNFKEQ. The CDR3 runs 14 residues. CDR3 loop: CASSQEQGNQPQHF. As DNA, the CDR3 is TGTGCCAGCAGCCAAGAACAGGGTAATCAGCCCCAGCATTTT.

This clonotype was detected many times. The chain employs TRBV20-1 and TRBJ1-5; possibly TRBD1 for D (5 bases). Germline V CDR1 and CDR2: DFQATT, SNEGSKA (reference sequence). V lost 0 bases and J 0 bases, leaving 9 bases between the germline ends. The CDR3 consists of 15 residues. This CDR3 is CSARDAGDSNQPQHF. The CDR3 DNA reads TGCAGTGCTAGAGACGCGGGGGATAGCAATCAGCCCCAGCATTTT.

Concerning this clonotype: Just one base apart from a much larger clone, this may be a read error. Because it lacks the conserved phenylalanine or tryptophan at the end, this CDR3 is likely a read error. The chain has TRBV28 and TRBJ2-7, with D uncertain. Germline V CDR1 and CDR2: MDHEN, SYDVKM. Between the trimmed V and J ends, which lost 11 bases and 3 bases, there was a span of 14 bases. This CDR3 region has 12 residues. The DNA for the CDR3 is TGTGCCGCCCAAGGGCAAGACTACGAGCAGTACTCC. It codes for CAAQGQDYEQYS.

In this sample, this clonotype turned up once. The V and J genes are TRBV2 and TRBJ2-3; TRBD2 matches 9 bases. The CDR3 is 13 residues long. V shed 8 bases, J shed 3 bases, and the junction held 3 bases outside the gene matches. Germline V CDR1 and CDR2: SNHLY, FYNNEI. This chain's CDR3 is CASGGGGTDTQYF. The CDR3 DNA sequence: TGTGCCAGCGGCGGGGGGGGGACAGATACGCAGTATTTT.

In this sample, this clonotype turned up many times. The chain couples TRBV5-4 to TRBJ1-6, with 7 positions matching TRBD1. The CDR3 is made up of 12 amino acids. Germline lookup yields CDR1 SGHNT and CDR2 YYREEE (reference sequence). Germline trimming cut 1 base from V and 15 bases from J; bases unmatched to any gene: 4. The CDR3 sequence: CASSLNRGNLHF. The CDR3 bases are TGTGCCAGCAGCTTGAACAGGGGTAACCTCCACTTT.

Ten or more counts support this clonotype. This rearrangement joins TRBV20-1 to TRBJ1-4; the D is unclear. In germline, CDR1 is DFQATT, CDR2 SNEGSKA (reference sequence). The V gene lost 1 base and the J gene lost 2 bases, with 5 bases spanning the gap. CDR3 length: 13 amino acids. The DNA of the CDR3 is TGCAGTGCTAGAGGGCTGACTAATGAAAAACTGTTTTTT. Encoded protein: CSARGLTNEKLFF.

This clonotype was seen once. The chain is built from TRBV2 and TRBJ1-5, with TRBD1 identical over 9 bases. The CDR3 covers 17 residues. V was pared by 1 base and J by 5 bases, with 9 bases of the junction left unmatched. Germline values: CDR1 SNHLY, CDR2 FYNNEI. The CDR3 sequence: CASSEEPGQGNDQPQHF. The DNA of the CDR3 is TGTGCCAGCAGTGAAGAACCGGGACAGGGTAACGATCAGCCCCAGCATTTT. Complete variable domain (other parts from reference TRBV2 and TRBJ1-5): EPEVTQTPSHQVTQMGQEVILRCVPISNHLYFYWYRQILGQKVEFLVSFYNNEISEKSEIFDDQFSVERPDGSNFTLKIRSTKLEDSAMYFCASSEEPGQGNDQPQHFGDGTRLSIL.

This clonotype was observed many times. The V and J genes are TRBV20-1 and TRBJ2-2; tentative D call: TRBD2 (6 bases). V was pared by 2 bases and J by 5 bases, with 15 bases between. The germline V gene encodes CDR1 DFQATT and CDR2 SNEGSKA (reference sequence). This CDR3 region has 15 residues. CDR3 bases: TGCAGTGCTAGACGCACCGGGAGACTAACCGGGGAGCTGTTTTTT. Translated, it gives CSARRTGRLTGELFF.

This clonotype was recorded many times. The V gene is TRBV20-1, the J gene TRBJ2-5; weak D call: TRBD2 (5 bases). The V end was cut by 4 bases, the J end by 3 bases, with 9 bases between. The CDR3 is 12 residues long. Germline V CDR1 and CDR2: DFQATT, SNEGSKA (reference sequence). As DNA, the CDR3 is TGCAGTGCTAATGGGAGAGAAGAGACCCAGTACTTC. Translated, it gives CSANGREETQYF.

The genes are TRBV10-3 and TRBJ2-2; possible D gene TRBD2, 6 bases. Trimming removed 2 bases from V and 8 bases from J, with 15 bases in between. CDR1 and CDR2 (germline): ENHRY, SYGVKD. This CDR3 is 15 amino acids long. The CDR3 is CAISEAGRDVGELFF. CDR3 bases: TGTGCCATCAGTGAGGCCGGGCGGGACGTAGGGGAGCTGTTTTTT.

This clonotype came up a few times. V gene TRBV10-3 combines with J gene TRBJ2-7; possibly TRBD1 for D (6 bases). Germline V lookup: CDR1 ENHRY, CDR2 SYGVKD. CDR3 length: 16 amino acids. V lost 3 bases and J 3 bases, leaving 18 bases between the germline ends. The CDR3 DNA follows: TGTGCCATCAGTGACCCGGAAAAGACAGGCCTCTACGAGCAGTACTTC. It encodes CAISDPEKTGLYEQYF.

There are a few counts of this clonotype. The J gene is TRBJ2-3, the V gene TRBV14; 10 nucleotides agree with TRBD1. Germline CDR1 reads SGHDN; CDR2 reads FVKESK. Unmatched junction bases numbered 9, after V lost 8 bases and J lost 4 bases. This CDR3 spans 15 amino acids. The CDR3: CASSPDRGSPDTQYF. In nucleotides, the CDR3 is TGTGCCAGCTCACCGGACAGGGGGAGCCCAGATACGCAGTATTTT. Using reference TRBV14 and TRBJ2-3 for the parts outside the CDR3, the full variable domain is EAGVTQFPSHSVIEKGQTVTLRCDPISGHDNLYWYRRVMGKEIKFLLHFVKESKQDESGMPNNRFLAERTGGTYSTLKVQPAELEDSGVYFCASSPDRGSPDTQYFGPGTRLTVL.

This clonotype came up many times. The genes are TRBV12-3 or TRBV12-4 and TRBJ2-2; TRBD2 might be the D (6 bases). This CDR3 has 12 amino acids. V was trimmed by 3 bases and J by 7 bases, leaving 6 bases between them. The DNA for the CDR3 is TGTGCCAGCAGTTTGGAGGGCGGGGAGCTGTTTTTT. It yields the protein CASSLEGGELFF.

This clonotype has a handful of counts. Germline is not matched at one junction end, which may reflect a read error. In DNA form, the CDR3 reads TGTGCCAGCAGTAACAGTAGGAATTCATCCCTCCACTTT. Translation: CASSNSRNSSLHF. The genes are TRBV7-3 and TRBJ1-6; D is unresolved. In germline, CDR1 is SGHTA, CDR2 FQGTGA. The CDR3 sequence is 13 residues long.

There are many counts of this clonotype. The genes are TRBV6-6 and TRBJ1-1; D might be TRBD1 (5 bases). CDR3 size: 13 residues. The V and J ends lost 4 bases and 4 bases respectively, with 10 bases between them. Germline V gene lookup returns CDR1 MNHNY and CDR2 SVGAGI (reference sequence). The CDR3 region is CASSLTGTTEAFF. CDR3 nucleotides: TGTGCCAGCAGTTTAACAGGAACCACTGAAGCTTTCTTT.

The table lists this clonotype with a few counts. The CDR3 here is CATSRDGVMNTEAFF. CDR3 coding DNA: TGTGCCACATCCCGGGACGGGGTTATGAACACTGAAGCTTTCTTT. The chain carries TRBV6-1 and TRBJ1-1; the D gene is possibly TRBD1 (5 bases). V lost 10 bases and J 0 bases, leaving 18 bases between the germline ends. The CDR3 loop spans 15 amino acids. Germline assignment: CDR1 MNHNS and CDR2 SASEGT.

This chain uses TRBV15 with TRBJ2-3; D ambiguous. The CDR3 loop spans 13 amino acids. Looked up from germline, CDR1 is LNHNV and CDR2 is YYDKDF (reference sequence). Trimming cost V 6 bases and J 2 bases, with 9 bases left between them. The CDR3 DNA sequence: TGTGCCACCAGGAGGTCTTACACAGATACGCAGTATTTT. Encoded protein: CATRRSYTDTQYF.

The CDR3 spells CSASQSGQGGDGYTF. In DNA form, the CDR3 reads TGCAGTGCTAGTCAAAGCGGACAGGGGGGAGATGGCTACACCTTC. V is TRBV20-1 and J is TRBJ1-2, with 10 positions matching TRBD1. Germline lookup yields CDR1 DFQATT and CDR2 SNEGSKA (reference sequence). The CDR3 consists of 15 residues. The trim removed 3 bases at V and 6 bases at J, leaving 10 bases unmatched.

This clonotype was picked up a small number of times. This sequence may be a read error, since a much larger clone differs from it by one base. This chain links TRBV28 with TRBJ1-6, with 10 nucleotides matching TRBD1. Germline V gives CDR1 MDHEN, CDR2 SYDVKM. The CDR3 contains 15 residues. In nucleotides, the CDR3 is TGTGCCCGCAGTCGGGACAGGGGAGGTAATTCACCCCTCCACTTT. Encoded protein: CARSRDRGGNSPLHF.